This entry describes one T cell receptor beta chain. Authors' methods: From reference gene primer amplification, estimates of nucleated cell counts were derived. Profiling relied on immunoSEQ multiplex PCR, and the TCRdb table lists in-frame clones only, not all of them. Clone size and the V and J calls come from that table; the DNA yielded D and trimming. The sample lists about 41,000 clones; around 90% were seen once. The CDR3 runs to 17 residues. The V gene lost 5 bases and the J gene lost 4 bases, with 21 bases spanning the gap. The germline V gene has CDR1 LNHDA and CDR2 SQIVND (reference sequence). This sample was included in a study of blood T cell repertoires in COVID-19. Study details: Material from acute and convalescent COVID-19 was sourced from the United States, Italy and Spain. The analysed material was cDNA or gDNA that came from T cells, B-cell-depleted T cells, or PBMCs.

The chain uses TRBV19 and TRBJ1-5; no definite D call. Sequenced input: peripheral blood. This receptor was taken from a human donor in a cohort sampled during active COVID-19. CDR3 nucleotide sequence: TGTGCCAGTAGTTCCCCGGCTTTGAGGTTAATTAATCAGCCCCAGCATTTT. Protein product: CASSSPALRLINQPQHF. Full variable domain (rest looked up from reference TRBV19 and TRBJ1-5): DGGITQSPKYLFRKEGQNVTLSCEQNLNHDAMYWYRQDPGQGLRLIYYSQIVNDFQKGDIAEGYSVSREKKESFPLTVTSAQKNPTAFYLCASSSPALRLINQPQHFGDGTRLSIL.